The T cell receptor beta chain under discussion was sequenced for a study of blood T cells in healthy people across ages. A J-beta primer mix and a sample-barcoded 5' primer were used in a second PCR of about 7 to 12 cycles. TCRdb used MiXCR to reprocess the 5' RACE reads, holding one entry per CDR3 protein. The table records hundreds of thousands of distinct CDR3 sequences, roughly 60% of them present only once. The CDR3 has 13 residues. Trimming took off 3 bases at V and 2 bases at J, with 6 bases between the two ends. The chain uses TRBV12-3 or TRBV12-4 and TRBJ2-3; no clear D. Sequenced material: blood. The clonotype comes from a man aged 25-45 years in good health. The CDR3 region is CASSFSFTDTQYF. The DNA of the CDR3 is TGTGCCAGCAGTTTCTCCTTCACAGATACGCAGTATTTT.